The sample holds a few counts of the clone carrying this TCR beta chain. Its antigen is not identified. These data are taken from a study of T cell repertoires in cytomegalovirus infection. Study-level background: An indication of both CMV infection and matching HLA type came from public TCR beta signatures. Study results and caveats: CMV-specific TCR beta clonotypes restricted by HLA-C dominated the ex vivo response.

V shed 7 bases and J shed 7 bases, with 10 bases lying between them. The CDR3 covers 11 residues. The germline CDR1 and CDR2 sequences are MNHEY and SVGEGT. MiXCR, run by TCRdb on the reads, gives a single entry per CDR3 protein. Among 630,000 or so distinct CDR3 sequences, approximately 24% were seen once, and the ten largest hold roughly 8%. This rearrangement joins TRBV6-2 or TRBV6-3 to TRBJ1-2, with D perhaps TRBD1 (6 bases). The sequenced sample was CD8+ T cells from PBMCs. The sequence was collected from a human donor in good health (CMV status not recorded). Some clones in this sample may be carry-over from other donors' samples. The CDR3 spells CASTGTFGYTF. For the CDR3, the DNA is TGTGCCAGCACCGGGACATTTGGCTACACCTTC.